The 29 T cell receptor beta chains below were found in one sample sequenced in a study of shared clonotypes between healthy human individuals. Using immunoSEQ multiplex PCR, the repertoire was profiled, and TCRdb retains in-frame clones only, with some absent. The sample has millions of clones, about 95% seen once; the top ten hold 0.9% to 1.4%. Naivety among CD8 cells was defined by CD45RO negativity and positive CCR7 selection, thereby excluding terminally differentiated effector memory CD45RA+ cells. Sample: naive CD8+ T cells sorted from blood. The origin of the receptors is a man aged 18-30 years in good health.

The DNA of the CDR3 is TGTGCCAGCTTAGTGGGCGGGGGTTCGAACACCGGGGAGCTGTTTTTT. It codes for CASLVGGGSNTGELFF. This chain connects TRBV19 to TRBJ2-2, with 7 bases that match TRBD2. Germline-derived CDR1 and CDR2 are LNHDA and SQIVND (reference sequence). With 9 bases clipped from V and 0 bases from J, the junction kept 10 bases outside the gene matches. The CDR3 is 16 residues long.

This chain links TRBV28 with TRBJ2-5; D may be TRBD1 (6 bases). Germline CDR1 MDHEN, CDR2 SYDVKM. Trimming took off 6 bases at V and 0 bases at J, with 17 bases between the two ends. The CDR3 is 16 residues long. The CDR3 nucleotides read TGTGCCAGCAGCAATAGACAGGAAGTAAACCAAGAGACCCAGTACTTC. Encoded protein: CASSNRQEVNQETQYF.

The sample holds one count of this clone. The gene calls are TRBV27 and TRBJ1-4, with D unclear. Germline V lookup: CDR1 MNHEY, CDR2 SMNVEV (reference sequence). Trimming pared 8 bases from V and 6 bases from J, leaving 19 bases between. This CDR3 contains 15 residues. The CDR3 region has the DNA TGTGCCAGCGGATTTCAGGACCAGGCCTATGAAAAACTGTTTTTT. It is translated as CASGFQDQAYEKLFF.

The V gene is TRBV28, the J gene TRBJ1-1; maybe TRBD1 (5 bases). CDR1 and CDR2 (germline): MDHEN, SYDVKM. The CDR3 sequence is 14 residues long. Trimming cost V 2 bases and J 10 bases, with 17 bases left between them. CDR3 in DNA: TGTGCCAGCAGTTTAACAGGAGATGGGGGGACAGCTTTCTTT. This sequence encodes CASSLTGDGGTAFF.

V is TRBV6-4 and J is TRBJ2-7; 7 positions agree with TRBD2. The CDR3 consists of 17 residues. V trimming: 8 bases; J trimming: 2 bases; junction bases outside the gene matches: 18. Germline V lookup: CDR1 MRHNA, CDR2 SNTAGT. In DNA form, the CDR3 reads TGTGCCAGCTCCCTCATAAGGCAGGCGGGGGTAGCCTACGAGCAGTACTTC. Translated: CASSLIRQAGVAYEQYF.

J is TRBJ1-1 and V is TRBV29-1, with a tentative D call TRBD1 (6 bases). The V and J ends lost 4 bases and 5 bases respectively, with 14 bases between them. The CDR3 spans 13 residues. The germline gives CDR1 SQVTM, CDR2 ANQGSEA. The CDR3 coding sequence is TGCAGCGTTGGTAGGGGGTCGGGGACTGAAGCTTTCTTT. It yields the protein CSVGRGSGTEAFF.

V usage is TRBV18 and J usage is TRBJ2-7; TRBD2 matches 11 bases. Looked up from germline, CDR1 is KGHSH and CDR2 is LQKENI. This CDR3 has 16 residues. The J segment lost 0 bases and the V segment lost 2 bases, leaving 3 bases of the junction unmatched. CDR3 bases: TGTGCCAGCTCACCAGAGCTAGCGGGAGGCTCCTACGAGCAGTACTTC. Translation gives CASSPELAGGSYEQYF.

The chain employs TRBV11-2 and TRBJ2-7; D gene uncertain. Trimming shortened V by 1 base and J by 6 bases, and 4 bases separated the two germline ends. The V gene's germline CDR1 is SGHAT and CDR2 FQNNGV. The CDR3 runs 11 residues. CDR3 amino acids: CASSLVLEQYF. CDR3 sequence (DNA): TGTGCCAGCAGCTTAGTGCTCGAGCAGTACTTC.

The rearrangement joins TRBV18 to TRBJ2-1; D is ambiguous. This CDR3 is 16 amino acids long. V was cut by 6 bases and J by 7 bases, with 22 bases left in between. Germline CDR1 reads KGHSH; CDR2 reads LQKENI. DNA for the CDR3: TGTGCCAGCTCGCCCCCCAAGGGCGAAATCGGGAATGAGCAGTTCTTC. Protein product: CASSPPKGEIGNEQFF. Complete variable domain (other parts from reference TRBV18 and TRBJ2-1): NAGVMQNPRHLVRRRGQEARLRCSPMKGHSHVYWYRQLPEEGLKFMVYLQKENIIDESGMPKERFSAEFPKEGPSILRIQQVVRGDSAAYFCASSPPKGEIGNEQFFGPGTRLTVL.

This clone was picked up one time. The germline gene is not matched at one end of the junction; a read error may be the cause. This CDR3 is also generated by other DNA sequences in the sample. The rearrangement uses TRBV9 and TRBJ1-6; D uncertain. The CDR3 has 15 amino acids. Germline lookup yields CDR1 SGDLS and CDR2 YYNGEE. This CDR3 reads CASSVGGSNNSPLHF. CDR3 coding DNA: TGTGCCAGCAGCGTAGGAGGCTCCAATAATTCACCCCTCCACTTT.

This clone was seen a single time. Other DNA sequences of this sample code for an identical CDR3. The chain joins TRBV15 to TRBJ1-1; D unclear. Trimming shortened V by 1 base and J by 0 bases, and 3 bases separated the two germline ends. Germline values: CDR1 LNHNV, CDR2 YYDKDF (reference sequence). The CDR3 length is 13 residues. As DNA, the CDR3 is TGTGCCACCAGCAGAGGCCTGAACACTGAAGCTTTCTTT. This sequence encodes CATSRGLNTEAFF.

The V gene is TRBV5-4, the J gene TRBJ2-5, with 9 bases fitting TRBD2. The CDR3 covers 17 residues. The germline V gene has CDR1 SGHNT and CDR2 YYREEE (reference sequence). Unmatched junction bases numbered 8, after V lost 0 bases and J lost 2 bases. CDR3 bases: TGTGCCAGCAGCTTGGGTCAAGCGGGGGGTCTACAAGAGACCCAGTACTTC. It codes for CASSLGQAGGLQETQYF.

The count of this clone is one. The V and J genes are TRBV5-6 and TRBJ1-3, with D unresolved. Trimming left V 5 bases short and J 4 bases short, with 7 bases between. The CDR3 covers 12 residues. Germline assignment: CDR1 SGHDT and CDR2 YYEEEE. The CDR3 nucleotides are TGTGCCAGCAGTGAGGGCGGAAACACCATATATTTT. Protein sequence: CASSEGGNTIYF.

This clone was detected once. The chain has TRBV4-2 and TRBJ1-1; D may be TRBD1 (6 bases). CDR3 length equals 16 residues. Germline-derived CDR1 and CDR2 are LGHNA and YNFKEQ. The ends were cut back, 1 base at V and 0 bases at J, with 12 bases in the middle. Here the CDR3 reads CASSQARGGLNTEAFF. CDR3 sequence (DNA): TGTGCCAGCAGCCAAGCCCGGGGGGGGCTGAACACTGAAGCTTTCTTT.

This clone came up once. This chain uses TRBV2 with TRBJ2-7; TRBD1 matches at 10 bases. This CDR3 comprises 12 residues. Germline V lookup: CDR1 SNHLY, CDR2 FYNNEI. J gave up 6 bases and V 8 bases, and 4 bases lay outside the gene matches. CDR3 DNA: TGTGCCAGCCGAGGGACAGGGGCCGAGCAGTACTTC. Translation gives CASRGTGAEQYF.

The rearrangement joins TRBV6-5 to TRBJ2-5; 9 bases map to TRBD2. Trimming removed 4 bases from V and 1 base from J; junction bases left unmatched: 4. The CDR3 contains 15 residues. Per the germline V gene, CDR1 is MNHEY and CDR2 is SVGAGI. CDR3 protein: CASSFVSGSQETQYF. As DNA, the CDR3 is TGTGCCAGCAGTTTCGTTAGCGGGAGCCAAGAGACCCAGTACTTC.

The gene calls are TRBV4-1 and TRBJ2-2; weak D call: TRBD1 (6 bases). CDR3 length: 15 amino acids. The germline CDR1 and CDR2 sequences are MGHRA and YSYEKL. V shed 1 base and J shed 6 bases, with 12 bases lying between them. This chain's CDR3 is CASSQVEAGAGELFF. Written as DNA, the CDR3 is TGCGCCAGCAGCCAAGTTGAGGCAGGGGCCGGGGAGCTGTTTTTT.

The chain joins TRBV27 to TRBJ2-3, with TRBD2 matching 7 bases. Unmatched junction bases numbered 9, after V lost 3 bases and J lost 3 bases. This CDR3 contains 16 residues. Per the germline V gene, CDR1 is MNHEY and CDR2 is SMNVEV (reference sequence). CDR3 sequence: CASSFLLGGVTDTQYF. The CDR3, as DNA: TGTGCCAGCAGTTTCCTTTTGGGGGGGGTGACAGATACGCAGTATTTT.

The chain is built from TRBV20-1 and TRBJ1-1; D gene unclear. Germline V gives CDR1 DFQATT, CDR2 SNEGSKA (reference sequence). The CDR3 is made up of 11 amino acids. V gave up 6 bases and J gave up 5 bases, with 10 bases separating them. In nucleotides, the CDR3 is TGCAGTGCCCTAGTAGCAACTGAAGCTTTCTTT. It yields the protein CSALVATEAFF.

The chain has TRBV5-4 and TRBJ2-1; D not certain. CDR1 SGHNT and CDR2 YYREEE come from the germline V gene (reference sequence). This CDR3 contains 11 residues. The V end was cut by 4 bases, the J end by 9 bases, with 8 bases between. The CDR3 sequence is CASSATGEQFF. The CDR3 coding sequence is TGTGCCAGCAGCGCCACGGGTGAGCAGTTCTTC. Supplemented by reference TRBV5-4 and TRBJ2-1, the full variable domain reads ETGVTQSPTHLIKTRGQQVTLRCSSQSGHNTVSWYQQALGQGPQFIFQYYREEENGRGNFPPRFSGLQFPNYSSELNVNALELDDSALYLCASSATGEQFFGPGTRLTVL.

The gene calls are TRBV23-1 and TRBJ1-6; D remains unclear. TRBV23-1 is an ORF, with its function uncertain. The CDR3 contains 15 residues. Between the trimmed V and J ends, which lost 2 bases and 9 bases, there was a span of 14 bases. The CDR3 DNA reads TGCGCCAGCAGTCAACAAAGTCTGGGAGGTTCACCCCTCCACTTT. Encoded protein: CASSQQSLGGSPLHF.

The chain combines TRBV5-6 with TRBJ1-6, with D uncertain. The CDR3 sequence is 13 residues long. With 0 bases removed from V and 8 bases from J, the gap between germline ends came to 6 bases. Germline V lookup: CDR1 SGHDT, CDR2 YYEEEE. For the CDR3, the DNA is TGTGCCAGCAGCTTGGCGGGATATTCACCCCTCCACTTT. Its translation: CASSLAGYSPLHF.

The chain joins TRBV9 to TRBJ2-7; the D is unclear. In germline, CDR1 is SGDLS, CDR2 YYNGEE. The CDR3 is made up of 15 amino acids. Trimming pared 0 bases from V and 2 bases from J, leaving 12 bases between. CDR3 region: CASSVVGSPTYEQYF. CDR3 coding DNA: TGTGCCAGCAGCGTAGTTGGCAGCCCAACCTACGAGCAGTACTTC.

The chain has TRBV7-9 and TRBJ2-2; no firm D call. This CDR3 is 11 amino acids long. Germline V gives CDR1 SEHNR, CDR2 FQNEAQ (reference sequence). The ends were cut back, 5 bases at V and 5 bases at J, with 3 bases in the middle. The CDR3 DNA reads TGTGCCAGCAGCCATACCGGGGAGCTGTTTTTT. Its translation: CASSHTGELFF.

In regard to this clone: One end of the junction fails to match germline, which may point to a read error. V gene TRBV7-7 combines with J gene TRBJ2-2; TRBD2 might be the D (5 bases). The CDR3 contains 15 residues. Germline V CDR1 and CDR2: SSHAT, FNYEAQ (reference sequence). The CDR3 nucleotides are TGTGCTAGCAGCCCGGTGGACGGGGTGATCGGGGAGCTGTTTTTT. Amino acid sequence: CASSPVDGVIGELFF.

The CDR3 here is CAWVGKTQYF. The CDR3 nucleotides are TGTGCCTGGGTGGGGAAGACCCAGTACTTC. V and J are TRBV30 and TRBJ2-5; D uncertain. Trimming cost V 5 bases and J 6 bases, with 7 bases left between them. CDR1 and CDR2 (germline): GTSNPN, SVGIG (reference sequence). There are 10 residues in the CDR3.

CDR3 nucleotide sequence: TGTGCCAGCAGCTTCGGGGTTGGGACCTACGAGCAGTACTTC. Translation: CASSFGVGTYEQYF. This sequence joins TRBV5-4 and TRBJ2-7; D might be TRBD2 (5 bases). Germline V gene data show CDR1 as SGHNT and CDR2 as YYREEE (reference sequence). V was shortened by 2 bases and J by 2 bases, with 11 bases between the two germline ends. The CDR3 is 14 residues long.

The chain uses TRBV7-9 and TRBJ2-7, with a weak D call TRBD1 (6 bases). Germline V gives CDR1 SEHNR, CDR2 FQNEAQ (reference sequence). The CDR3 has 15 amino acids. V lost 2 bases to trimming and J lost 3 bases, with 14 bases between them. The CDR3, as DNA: TGTGCCAGCAGCTTATACGAGACAGGAGACTACGAGCAGTACTTC. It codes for CASSLYETGDYEQYF.

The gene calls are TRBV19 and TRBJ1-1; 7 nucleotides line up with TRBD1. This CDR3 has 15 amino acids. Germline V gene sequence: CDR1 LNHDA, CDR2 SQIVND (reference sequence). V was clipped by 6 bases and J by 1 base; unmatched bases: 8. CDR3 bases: TGTGCCAGTAGCTTGGGACAGTGGGCGAACACTGAAGCTTTCTTT. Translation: CASSLGQWANTEAFF.